This TCR beta chain was obtained from a study of T cell responses to AZD1222 COVID-19 vaccine. Whole-study results and caveats: Baseline testing showed seropositivity in only a handful of AZD1222 recipients. Mostly white British, mostly female donors; authors suggested clonal diversity may be underestimated.

V dropped 4 bases and J dropped 8; count of bases not matched to a gene: 6. The CDR3 extends over 13 amino acids. CDR1 and CDR2 from the germline V gene are SGHVS and FNYEAQ. Only one count was recorded for this clone. Antigen unknown. Some clones are missing from TCRdb's copy, which holds only in-frame ones; the method was immunoSEQ multiplex PCR. The data hold 150,000 to 200,000 clones, with 87% observed a single time. The sequences come from peripheral blood, collected 28 days after the second AZD1222 dose. The TCR comes from an adult who received the AZD1222 COVID-19 vaccine. The chain couples TRBV7-6 to TRBJ1-1; TRBD1 matches at 8 bases. The CDR3, as DNA: TGTGCCAGCAGCTCCCCAGGGGGCGCCGAAGCTTTCTTT. Translated: CASSSPGGAEAFF.